One and the same sample provided the 23 T cell receptor beta chains below, sequenced in a study of blood T cell repertoires in COVID-19. Produced via immunoSEQ multiplex PCR; TCRdb's table is partial and in-frame only. The sample yields nearly 80,000 clones, 65% to 85% seen once. The sample was peripheral blood. Receptors originate from a man aged 50 to 60 with acute or convalescent COVID-19.

The J gene is TRBJ2-5, the V gene TRBV24-1; TRBD2 aligns across 11 bases. V was clipped by 6 bases and J by 5 bases; unmatched bases: 7. Germline V CDR1 and CDR2: KGHDR, SFDVKD. The CDR3 is 15 amino acids. CDR3 DNA sequence: TGTGCCACCAGTAAAGGTAGCGGGAGGGTGGAGACCCAGTACTTC. Translating gives CATSKGSGRVETQYF.

The count of this clone is one. The rearrangement links TRBV6-5 to TRBJ1-2, with TRBD1 identical over 7 bases. V lost 0 bases to trimming and J lost 4 bases; unmatched junction nucleotides: 5. Per the germline V gene, CDR1 is MNHEY and CDR2 is SVGAGI. This CDR3 has 15 amino acids. CDR3 amino acids: CASSYSGQQIYGYTF. The CDR3 bases are TGTGCCAGCAGTTACTCGGGACAGCAAATCTATGGCTACACCTTC.

The chain combines TRBV9 with TRBJ2-2, with a tentative D call TRBD1 (6 bases). This CDR3 region has 14 residues. Germline V lookup: CDR1 SGDLS, CDR2 YYNGEE. Trimming left V 3 bases short and J 6 bases short, with 12 bases between. CDR3 region: CASSEGGIAGELFF. The CDR3, as DNA: TGTGCCAGCAGCGAAGGGGGAATTGCCGGGGAGCTGTTTTTT.

The chain joins TRBV5-4 to TRBJ2-1; D may be TRBD1 (9 bases). Germline lookup yields CDR1 SGHNT and CDR2 YYREEE (reference sequence). CDR3 size: 18 residues. V was clipped by 4 bases and J by 6 bases, with 26 bases between them. The CDR3 coding sequence is TGTGCCAGCAGCATCCAGGACAGGGGCCCCCGGGGGGGCAATGAGCAGTTCTTC. Protein sequence: CASSIQDRGPRGGNEQFF.

The chain couples TRBV9 to TRBJ2-1; 10 bases are a match to TRBD2. The germline V gene has CDR1 SGDLS and CDR2 YYNGEE. The CDR3 spans 17 residues. The V and J ends lost 0 bases and 8 bases, in that order; junction bases with no gene match: 11. In DNA, the CDR3 is TGTGCCAGCAGCGTAGGTTCTAGCGGGAGTCTCTTGGATGAGCAGTTCTTC. Its translation is CASSVGSSGSLLDEQFF.

The CDR3 DNA reads TGCGCCAGCAGCTCGACTAGCGGGAGTTCCTACGAGCAGTACTTC. Encoded protein: CASSSTSGSSYEQYF. This chain uses TRBV4-3 with TRBJ2-7; 12 bases match TRBD2. Looked up from germline, CDR1 is LGHNA and CDR2 is YSLEER. The CDR3 sequence is 15 residues long. J lost 1 base, V lost 5 bases, and 3 bases had no gene match.

The V call is TRBV6-6, the J call TRBJ1-1; 7 bases agree with TRBD1. Germline V gene sequence: CDR1 MNHNY, CDR2 SVGAGI (reference sequence). The CDR3 consists of 13 residues. V lost 8 bases to trimming and J lost 2 bases; unmatched junction nucleotides: 5. The CDR3 nucleotides are TGTGCCAGCCGGGACAGATCCAACACTGAAGCTTTCTTT. It translates to CASRDRSNTEAFF.

This clone was found once. The chain carries TRBV14 and TRBJ2-7, with unresolved D. Trimming stripped 5 bases from V and 3 bases from J, with 14 bases between. The germline gives CDR1 SGHDN, CDR2 FVKESK. The CDR3 sequence is 14 residues long. CDR3 in amino acids: CASSTRLGYYEQYF. CDR3 in DNA: TGTGCCAGCAGCACACGCCTAGGTTACTACGAGCAGTACTTC.

This chain connects TRBV5-6 to TRBJ1-2, with D possibly TRBD1 on 5 matching bases. CDR1 and CDR2 (germline): SGHDT, YYEEEE. The V gene lost 6 bases and the J gene lost 8 bases, with 23 bases spanning the gap. The length of the CDR3 is 15 residues. The CDR3 loop is CASNWGDPSSSGYTF. The CDR3 region has the DNA TGTGCCAGCAACTGGGGGGATCCCAGTAGTAGCGGCTACACCTTC.

This sequence joins TRBV9 and TRBJ1-3; 10 nucleotides agree with TRBD1. V lost 4 bases and J lost 3; bases outside the gene matches: 4. CDR1 is SGDLS, CDR2 YYNGEE, per germline. The CDR3 sequence is 15 residues long. The CDR3 DNA follows: TGTGCCAGCAGCCCCGGGACAGGGGTTGGAAACACCATATATTTT. Translated: CASSPGTGVGNTIYF.

This sequence joins TRBV3-1 (or the pseudogene TRBV3-2) and TRBJ2-3; 10 bases agree with TRBD2. The germline CDR1 and CDR2 sequences are LGHDT and YNNKEL (reference sequence). After removal of 0 bases from V and 3 bases from J, the junction contained 6 bases not matched to a gene. This CDR3 contains 17 residues. The CDR3 nucleotides are TGTGCCAGCAGCCAAGAGGCGGCTAGCGGGAGTACAGATACGCAGTATTTT. Encoded protein: CASSQEAASGSTDTQYF.

The genes are TRBV7-2 and TRBJ2-1, with TRBD2 matching 13 bases. This CDR3 is built from 16 residues. Germline values: CDR1 SGHTA, CDR2 FQGNSA. V lost 4 bases to trimming and J lost 9 bases; unmatched junction nucleotides: 9. As DNA, the CDR3 is TGTGCCAGCAGCTACACCGGGACTAGCGGGACGAGTGAGCAGTTCTTC. Its protein product is CASSYTGTSGTSEQFF.

V gene TRBV19 combines with J gene TRBJ2-3; TRBD1 aligns across 10 bases. Germline V gene lookup returns CDR1 LNHDA and CDR2 SQIVND (reference sequence). The CDR3 sequence is 16 residues long. The V and J ends lost 5 bases and 2 bases, in that order; junction bases with no gene match: 7. The CDR3 spells CASSLRQGAATDTQYF. In nucleotides, the CDR3 is TGTGCCAGTAGTTTGAGACAGGGGGCTGCCACAGATACGCAGTATTTT.

V usage is TRBV12-3 or TRBV12-4 and J usage is TRBJ1-2; 8 bases line up with TRBD1. Germline trimming cut 4 bases from V and 5 bases from J; bases unmatched to any gene: 0. The CDR3 has 12 residues. The CDR3: CASSWTGYGYTF. For the CDR3, the DNA is TGTGCCAGCAGTTGGACAGGGTATGGCTACACCTTC.

The V gene is TRBV30, the J gene TRBJ2-1; TRBD2 agrees at 8 bases. The CDR3 totals 16 residues. The trim removed 1 base at V and 5 bases at J, leaving 10 bases unmatched. The germline CDR1 and CDR2 sequences are GTSNPN and SVGIG (reference sequence). The CDR3 region is CAWSGGGGRTNNEQFF. The CDR3 nucleotides are TGTGCCTGGAGTGGGGGGGGCGGGAGGACCAACAATGAGCAGTTCTTC.

This chain joins TRBV6-6 and TRBJ1-6, with D possibly matching TRBD1 (6 bases). The CDR3 has 13 residues. Deletions cut 6 bases from V and 6 bases from J, with 9 bases between. The germline CDR1 and CDR2 sequences are MNHNY and SVGAGI (reference sequence). The CDR3 bases are TGTGCCAGCAGGACAGGCCGTAATTCACCCCTCCACTTT. Translated: CASRTGRNSPLHF.

This clone was observed once. V gene TRBV30 combines with J gene TRBJ2-7; 9 bases match TRBD1. Losses at the gene ends were 0 bases for V and 6 bases for J; bases not matched to a gene: 3. Germline-derived CDR1 and CDR2 are GTSNPN and SVGIG (reference sequence). The CDR3 length is 13 residues. The CDR3 reads CAWSVHRGREQYF. The CDR3 DNA follows: TGTGCCTGGAGTGTACACAGGGGGCGCGAGCAGTACTTC.

The rearrangement joins TRBV7-9 to TRBJ1-6, with D uncertain. The CDR3 is made up of 16 amino acids. Germline CDR1 reads SEHNR; CDR2 reads FQNEAQ (reference sequence). Trimming cost V 3 bases and J 0 bases, with 9 bases left between them. DNA for the CDR3: TGTGCCAGCAGCTTTACCTCTAGCTCCTATAATTCACCCCTCCACTTT. Protein sequence: CASSFTSSSYNSPLHF. The full variable domain, with the rest looked up from reference TRBV7-9 and TRBJ1-6, is DTGVSQNPRHKITKRGQNVTFRCDPISEHNRLYWYRQTLGQGPEFLTYFQNEAQLEKSRLLSDRFSAERPKGSFSTLEIQRTEQGDSAMYLCASSFTSSSYNSPLHFGNGTRLTVT.

The chain recombines TRBV7-2 with TRBJ2-7; 7 nucleotides line up with TRBD1. The CDR3 length is 16 residues. With 0 bases clipped from V and 2 bases from J, the junction kept 7 bases outside the gene matches. The germline CDR1 and CDR2 sequences are SGHTA and FQGNSA. The CDR3 loop is CASSLASGGNTYEQYF. The CDR3 coding sequence is TGTGCCAGCAGCTTAGCCTCAGGGGGTAATACCTACGAGCAGTACTTC.

The table lists this clone with a few counts. V usage is TRBV9 and J usage is TRBJ2-3; 7 bases fit TRBD1. CDR1 and CDR2 from the germline V gene are SGDLS and YYNGEE. With V trimmed by 0 bases and J by 2 bases, 6 bases remained unmatched. CDR3 size: 16 residues. The CDR3 coding sequence is TGTGCCAGCAGCGTAGGACGAGGGGGCGTCACAGATACGCAGTATTTT. Translation: CASSVGRGGVTDTQYF. Complete variable domain (other parts from reference TRBV9 and TRBJ2-3): DSGVTQTPKHLITATGQRVTLRCSPRSGDLSVYWYQQSLDQGLQFLIQYYNGEERAKGNILERFSAQQFPDLHSELNLSSLELGDSALYFCASSVGRGGVTDTQYFGPGTRLTVL.

In its sample, this clone was seen a few times. The rearrangement joins TRBV5-4 to TRBJ1-5; TRBD1 matches 7 bases. The CDR3 has 14 amino acids. Germline V CDR1 and CDR2: SGHNT, YYREEE (reference sequence). J lost 6 bases, V lost 3 bases, and 6 bases had no gene match. CDR3 in DNA: TGTGCCAGCAGCTCAGGGGGAGGAGGTCAGCCCCAGCATTTT. This encodes CASSSGGGGQPQHF. The whole variable domain, remainder taken from reference TRBV5-4 and TRBJ1-5, is ETGVTQSPTHLIKTRGQQVTLRCSSQSGHNTVSWYQQALGQGPQFIFQYYREEENGRGNFPPRFSGLQFPNYSSELNVNALELDDSALYLCASSSGGGGQPQHFGDGTRLSIL.

This sequence joins TRBV15 and TRBJ2-7; 7 nucleotides agree with TRBD1. The CDR3 spans 13 residues. The V segment lost 4 bases and the J segment 5 bases; nucleotides outside the gene matches: 5. The germline V gene has CDR1 LNHNV and CDR2 YYDKDF (reference sequence). The CDR3: CATSTGQTDEQYF. CDR3 nucleotides: TGTGCCACCAGCACGGGACAGACCGACGAGCAGTACTTC.

About this clone: Its ends do not fully match the called genes, so a read error is possible. The CDR3: CAISESGTTGMVF. In DNA, the CDR3 is TGTGCCATCAGTGAGTCCGGGACTACGGGGATGGTCTTT. The V gene is TRBV10-3, the J gene TRBJ1-1; possibly TRBD1 for D (5 bases). Germline CDR1 ENHRY, CDR2 SYGVKD. CDR3 length equals 13 residues.